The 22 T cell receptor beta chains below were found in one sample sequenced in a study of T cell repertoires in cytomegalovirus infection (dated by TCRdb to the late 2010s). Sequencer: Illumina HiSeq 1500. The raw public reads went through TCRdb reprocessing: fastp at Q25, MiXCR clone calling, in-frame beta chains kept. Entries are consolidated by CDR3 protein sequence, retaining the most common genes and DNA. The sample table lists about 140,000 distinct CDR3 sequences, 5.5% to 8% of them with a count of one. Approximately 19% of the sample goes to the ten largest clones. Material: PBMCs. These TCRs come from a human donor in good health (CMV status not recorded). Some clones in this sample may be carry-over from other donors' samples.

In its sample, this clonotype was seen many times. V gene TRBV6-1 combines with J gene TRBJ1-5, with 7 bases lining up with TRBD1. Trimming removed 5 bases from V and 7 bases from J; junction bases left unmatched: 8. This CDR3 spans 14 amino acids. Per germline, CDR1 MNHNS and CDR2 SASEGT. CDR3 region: CASSPPGGEQPQHF. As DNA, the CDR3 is TGTGCCAGCAGTCCCCCAGGGGGGGAACAGCCCCAGCATTTT.

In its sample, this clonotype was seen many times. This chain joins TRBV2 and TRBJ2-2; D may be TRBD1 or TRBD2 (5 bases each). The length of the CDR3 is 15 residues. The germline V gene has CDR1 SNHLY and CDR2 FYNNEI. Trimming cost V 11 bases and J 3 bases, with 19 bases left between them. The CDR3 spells CAAALGDRYTGELFF. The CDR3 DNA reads TGTGCCGCAGCCCTGGGGGATCGGTACACCGGGGAGCTGTTTTTT.

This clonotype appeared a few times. The CDR3 protein is CASSEVAGTHYGYTF. In nucleotides, the CDR3 is TGTGCCAGCAGTGAAGTGGCAGGGACTCACTATGGCTACACCTTC. J is TRBJ1-2 and V is TRBV2; D may be TRBD1 (5 bases). Trimming took 1 base from V and 3 from J, leaving 12 bases between them. This CDR3 has 15 residues. The V gene's germline CDR1 is SNHLY and CDR2 FYNNEI.

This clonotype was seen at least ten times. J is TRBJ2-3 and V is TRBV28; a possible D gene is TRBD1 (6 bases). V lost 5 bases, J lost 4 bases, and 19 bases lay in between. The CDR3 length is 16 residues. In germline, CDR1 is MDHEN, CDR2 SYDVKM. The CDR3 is CASSPGTTIGPDTQYF. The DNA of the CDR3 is TGTGCCAGCAGTCCCGGGACAACAATCGGGCCAGATACGCAGTATTTT.

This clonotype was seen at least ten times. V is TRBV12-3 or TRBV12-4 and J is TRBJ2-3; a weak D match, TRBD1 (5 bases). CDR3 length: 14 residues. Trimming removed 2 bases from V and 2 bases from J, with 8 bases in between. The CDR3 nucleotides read TGTGCCAGCAGTTTATCCAGGGACACAGATACGCAGTATTTT. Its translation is CASSLSRDTDTQYF.

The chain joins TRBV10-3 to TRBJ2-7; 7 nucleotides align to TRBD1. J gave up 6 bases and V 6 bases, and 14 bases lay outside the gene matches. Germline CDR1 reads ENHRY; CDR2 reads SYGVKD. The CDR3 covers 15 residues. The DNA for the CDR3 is TGTGCCATCAGCCTCCCAGACAGGGCGAGGGGCGAGCAGTACTTC. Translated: CAISLPDRARGEQYF.

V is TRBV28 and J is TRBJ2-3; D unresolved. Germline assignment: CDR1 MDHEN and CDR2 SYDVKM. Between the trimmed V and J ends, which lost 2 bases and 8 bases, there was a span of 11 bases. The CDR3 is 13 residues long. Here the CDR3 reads CASSLGFLGTQYF. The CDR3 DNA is TGTGCCAGCAGTTTAGGGTTCCTGGGTACGCAGTATTTT.

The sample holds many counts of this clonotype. This CDR3 reads CASSSLHDEQFF. The CDR3 nucleotides are TGTGCCAGCAGTTCCTTACACGATGAGCAGTTCTTC. The rearrangement uses TRBV28 and TRBJ2-1; no reliable D call. CDR1 is MDHEN and CDR2 is SYDVKM in the germline V gene. The V end lost 4 bases, the J end lost 8 bases, and 9 bases lay between the germline ends. The CDR3 is made up of 12 amino acids.

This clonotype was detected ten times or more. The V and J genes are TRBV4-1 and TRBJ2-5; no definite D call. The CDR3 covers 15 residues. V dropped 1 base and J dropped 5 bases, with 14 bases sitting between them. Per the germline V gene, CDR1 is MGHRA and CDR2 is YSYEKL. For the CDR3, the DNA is TGCGCCAGCAGCCAAGTGGGCGAGGTGGGGGAGACCCAGTACTTC. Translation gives CASSQVGEVGETQYF.

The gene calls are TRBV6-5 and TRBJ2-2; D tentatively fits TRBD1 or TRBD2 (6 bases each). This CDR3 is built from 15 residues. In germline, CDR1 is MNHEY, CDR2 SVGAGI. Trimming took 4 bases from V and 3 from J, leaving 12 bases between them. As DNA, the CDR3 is TGTGCCAGCAGTTCGGCCGGGGGCTACACCGGGGAGCTGTTTTTT. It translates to CASSSAGGYTGELFF.

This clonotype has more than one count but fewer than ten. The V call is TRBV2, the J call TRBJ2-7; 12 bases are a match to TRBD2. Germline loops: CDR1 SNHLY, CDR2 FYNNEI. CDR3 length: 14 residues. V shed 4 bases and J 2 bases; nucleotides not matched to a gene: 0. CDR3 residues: CASSASGGAYEQYF. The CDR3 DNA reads TGTGCCAGCAGTGCTAGCGGGGGGGCCTACGAGCAGTACTTC.

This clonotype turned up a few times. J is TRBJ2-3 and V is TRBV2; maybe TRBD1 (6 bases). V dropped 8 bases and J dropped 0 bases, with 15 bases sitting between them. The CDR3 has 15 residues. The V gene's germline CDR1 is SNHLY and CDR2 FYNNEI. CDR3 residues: CASAGQISSTDTQYF. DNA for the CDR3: TGTGCCAGCGCAGGACAGATCTCTAGCACAGATACGCAGTATTTT.

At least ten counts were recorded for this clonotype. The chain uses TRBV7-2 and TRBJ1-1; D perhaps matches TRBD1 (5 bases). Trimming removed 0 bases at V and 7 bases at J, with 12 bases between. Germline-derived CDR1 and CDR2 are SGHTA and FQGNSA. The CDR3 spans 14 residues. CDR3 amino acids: CASSLAGGGYEAFF. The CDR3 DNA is TGTGCCAGCAGCTTAGCCGGGGGAGGATATGAAGCTTTCTTT.

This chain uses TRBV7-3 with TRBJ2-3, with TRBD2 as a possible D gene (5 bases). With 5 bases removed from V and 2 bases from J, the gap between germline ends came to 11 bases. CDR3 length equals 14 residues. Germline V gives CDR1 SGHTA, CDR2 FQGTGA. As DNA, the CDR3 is TGTGCCAGCAGCACGGGGTCCTACACAGATACGCAGTATTTT. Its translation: CASSTGSYTDTQYF.

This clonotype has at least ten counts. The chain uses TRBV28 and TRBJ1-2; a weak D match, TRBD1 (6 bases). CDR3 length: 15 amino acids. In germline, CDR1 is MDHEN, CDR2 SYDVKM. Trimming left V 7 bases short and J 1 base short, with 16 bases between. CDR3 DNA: TGTGCCAGCACCTTCCGGGGGCGACGTAACTATGGCTACACCTTC. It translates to CASTFRGRRNYGYTF.

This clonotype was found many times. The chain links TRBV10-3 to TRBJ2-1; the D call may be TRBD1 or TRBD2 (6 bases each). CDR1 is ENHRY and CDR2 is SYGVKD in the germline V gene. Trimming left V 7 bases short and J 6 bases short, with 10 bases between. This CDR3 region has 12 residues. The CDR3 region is CAIKGGINEQFF. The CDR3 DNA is TGTGCCATCAAGGGGGGAATCAATGAGCAGTTCTTC.

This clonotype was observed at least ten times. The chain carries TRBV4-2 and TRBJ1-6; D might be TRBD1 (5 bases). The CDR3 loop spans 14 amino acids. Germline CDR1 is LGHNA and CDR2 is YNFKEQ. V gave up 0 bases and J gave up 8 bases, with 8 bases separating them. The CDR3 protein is CASSQDQGDSPLHF. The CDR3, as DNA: TGTGCCAGCAGCCAAGATCAGGGAGATTCACCCCTCCACTTT.

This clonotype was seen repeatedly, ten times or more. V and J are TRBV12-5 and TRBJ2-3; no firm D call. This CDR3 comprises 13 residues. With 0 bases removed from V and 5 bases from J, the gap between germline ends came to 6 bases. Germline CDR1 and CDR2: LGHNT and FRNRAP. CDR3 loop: CASGLVWRDTQYF. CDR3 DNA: TGTGCTAGTGGTTTGGTGTGGAGAGATACGCAGTATTTT. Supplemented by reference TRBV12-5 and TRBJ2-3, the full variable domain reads DARVTQTPRHKVTEMGQEVTMRCQPILGHNTVFWYRQTMMQGLELLAYFRNRAPLDDSGMPKDRFSAEMPDATLATLKIQPSEPRDSAVYFCASGLVWRDTQYFGPGTRLTVL.

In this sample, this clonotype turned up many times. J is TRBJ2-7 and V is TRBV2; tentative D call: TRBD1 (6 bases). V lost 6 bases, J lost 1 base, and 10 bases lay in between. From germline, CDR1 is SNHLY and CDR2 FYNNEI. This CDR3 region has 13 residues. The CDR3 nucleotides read TGTGCCAGCAGACAGGGTCTTTCCTACGAGCAGTACTTC. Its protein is CASRQGLSYEQYF.

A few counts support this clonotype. CDR3 sequence reads: CASSGTEGEQFF. CDR3 sequence (DNA): TGCGCCAGCAGCGGGACGGAGGGCGAGCAGTTCTTC. V gene TRBV5-1 combines with J gene TRBJ2-1, with D perhaps TRBD2 (6 bases). With 4 bases removed from V and 10 bases from J, the gap between germline ends came to 12 bases. This CDR3 is 12 amino acids long. Germline CDR1 is SGHRS and CDR2 is YFSETQ.

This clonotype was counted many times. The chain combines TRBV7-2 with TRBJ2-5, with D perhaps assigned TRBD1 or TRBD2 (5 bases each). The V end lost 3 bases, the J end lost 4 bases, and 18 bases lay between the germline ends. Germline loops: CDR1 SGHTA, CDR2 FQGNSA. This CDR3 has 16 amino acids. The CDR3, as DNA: TGTGCCAGCAGCTTCCCGGGACGGAAAGGGGTAGAGACCCAGTACTTC. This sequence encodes CASSFPGRKGVETQYF.

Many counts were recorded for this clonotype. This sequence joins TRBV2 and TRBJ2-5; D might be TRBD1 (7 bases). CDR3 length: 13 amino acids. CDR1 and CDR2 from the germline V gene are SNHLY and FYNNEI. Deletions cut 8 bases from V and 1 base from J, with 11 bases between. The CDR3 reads CASPRGVQETQYF. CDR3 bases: TGTGCCAGCCCCAGGGGGGTCCAAGAGACCCAGTACTTC.